This entry describes one TCR beta chain. This table comes from immunoSEQ multiplex PCR, and its TCRdb copy is limited to in-frame clones, with some not included. The profile shows 100,000 to 150,000 clones, roughly 72% of them singletons. This entry belongs to a study of blood T cell repertoires in COVID-19. Study context: Acute-phase and convalescent COVID-19 samples originated in the United States, Italy and Spain.

The V gene's germline CDR1 is SGHAT and CDR2 FQNNGV. The V gene lost 9 bases and the J gene lost 2 bases, with 13 bases spanning the gap. The CDR3 length is 13 residues. Followed longitudinally, the Seattle patients had been enrolled during active infection. The source material was peripheral blood. The chain recombines TRBV11-2 with TRBJ1-2; no clear D. The sequence derives from a man older than 75 with COVID-19, enrolled during active disease. CDR3 amino acids: CASRSRLNYGYTF. CDR3 in DNA: TGTGCCAGTCGGAGCCGGCTCAACTATGGCTACACCTTC. Together with reference TRBV11-2 and TRBJ1-2, the CDR3 gives the full variable domain: EAGVAQSPRYKIIEKRQSVAFWCNPISGHATLYWYQQILGQGPKLLIQFQNNGVVDDSQLPKDRFSAERLKGVDSTLKIQPAKLEDSAVYLCASRSRLNYGYTFGSGTRLTVV.